The following is a TCR beta chain sequence with its context. Its antigen is not identified. The CDR3 length is 15 residues. Germline V lookup: CDR1 MNHNS, CDR2 SASEGT. TCRdb re-called the 5' RACE reads; every CDR3 protein appears as one record, without DNA. The table lists under 200,000 distinct CDR3 sequences. These data originate in a study of T cells expressing NK-cell markers. Study-level findings and limits: In a group of roughly 6 donors, dominant NKG2C+ clonotypes represented about 1.0-7.5% of CD8+ T cells. It is unclear if expanded NKG2C-expressing clones target HCMV antigens. Once again these clonotypes came out on top in the CD3+CD56-NKG2C+ fraction of a few donors.

Sequencing was carried out using blood T cells: a sorted CD56 or NKG2C T cell subset, CD4+ or CD8+ T cells, or bulk PBMC T cells (not recorded which). The receptor's source is a woman between 18 and 69 years old in good health. The rearrangement joins TRBV6-1 to TRBJ1-6. This CDR3 reads CASTEGITYNSPLHF.